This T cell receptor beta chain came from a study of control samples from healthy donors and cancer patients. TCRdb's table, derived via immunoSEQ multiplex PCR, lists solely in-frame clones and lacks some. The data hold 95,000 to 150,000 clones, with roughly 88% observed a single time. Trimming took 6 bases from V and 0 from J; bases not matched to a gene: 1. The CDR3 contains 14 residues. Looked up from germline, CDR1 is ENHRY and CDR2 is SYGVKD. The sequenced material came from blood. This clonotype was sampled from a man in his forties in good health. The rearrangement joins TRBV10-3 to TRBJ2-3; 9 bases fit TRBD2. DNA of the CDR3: TGTGCCATCAGGACTAGCGGTAGCACAGATACGCAGTATTTT. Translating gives CAIRTSGSTDTQYF.